The TCR beta chain described here comes from a study of a mutant IDH1 vaccine in newly diagnosed glioma (dated by TCRdb to the early 2020s). About the study as a whole: Vaccination started 4-6 weeks after radiotherapy alone, or was given together with temozolomide cycles in the groups whose treatment included chemotherapy. Of the 32 patients who were treated, approximately 60% were male and approximately 40% were female, and the mean age was around 40 years. Before enrollment, patients had received standard therapy of radiotherapy alone, temozolomide alone, or radiochemotherapy with temozolomide; most received the combination. The week-35 safety follow-up took place at visit V12, and the week-47 end of study took place at visit V13. Peripheral blood was collected at six visits: V03 (baseline), V05, V07, V10, V12 and V13. For exploratory analyses, roughly 25 treated patients had longitudinal TCRB deep sequencing done wherever samples were available. Beyond this particular receptor, the publication reports: Pseudoprogression seemed to be unrelated to changes in the top peripheral T cell clonotypes found by TCRB sequencing. PBMC samples for TCRB deep sequencing were selected based on availability. The authors stated that sample limitations prevented analyses of patient blood samples from being reproduced. Across multiple MHC alleles, vaccine-induced immune responses were seen in nearly 95% of patients.

The time point label, read with the paper, signifies: week 47, end of study. Each vaccine dose was 300 ug of a 20-mer mutant IDH1 peptide in Montanide, given subcutaneously with topical imiquimod. Across visits V03 through V10, patients got a total of eight vaccinations, given in weeks 1, 3, 5, 7, 11, 15, 19 and 23. The donors had newly diagnosed IDH1-mutant astrocytomas of WHO grade 3 or 4 that showed loss of nuclear ATRX. The samples were drawn from NOA16, a multicentre, single-arm, open-label phase I trial in Germany that tested a mutant IDH1 peptide vaccine in humans for the first time. Genomic DNA for TCRB sequencing was extracted from EDTA blood using the DNeasy Blood and Tissue Kit. Library generation was performed with the immunoSEQ multiplex PCR assay. Rearranged TCR beta chain sequences were amplified with the hsTCRB Kit following the manufacturer's protocol. TCRB libraries were sequenced on an Illumina MiSeq. The authors processed their data as follows. Demultiplexing, trimming and gene mapping were performed with the kit vendor's proprietary platform. The immuneACCESS repertoire file appears here via TCRdb, limited to in-frame rearrangements. These files lack a portion of the clones; in checked studies, under half of the deficit traces to unresolved V genes, and the cause of the others is not known. Clone size and V and J calls were adopted from that table, with D and trimming inferred from the DNA. This sample gives approximately 37,000 clones in total; 82% of them show up just once. The ten largest clones represent about 19% of the sample.

Unmatched junction bases come to 3, with V trimmed by 6 bases and J by 2 bases. Including the terminal cysteine and phenylalanine, the CDR3 comprises 13 residues. The entry retains the CDR3 DNA only, 39 bases that are in frame from base 1. From a lookup of the germline V gene, CDR1 and CDR2 are LGHNA and YSLEER. Notes on this clone: What this receptor recognizes is not known. Per-base qualities were not stored, and no clone one base away is much larger.

Sequencing was performed on PBMCs, taken from a glioma patient whose treatment included an IDH1 peptide vaccine. This chain is built from TRBV4-3 and TRBJ1-2; TRBD1 fits 7 bases in the junction. This receptor was taken from a man in his late teens or twenties with glioma. Some clones in this sample may be carry-over from other donors' samples. CDR3 protein: CASRQGTNYGYTF. The bases read TGCGCCAGCAGACAGGGGACCAACTATGGCTACACCTTC.